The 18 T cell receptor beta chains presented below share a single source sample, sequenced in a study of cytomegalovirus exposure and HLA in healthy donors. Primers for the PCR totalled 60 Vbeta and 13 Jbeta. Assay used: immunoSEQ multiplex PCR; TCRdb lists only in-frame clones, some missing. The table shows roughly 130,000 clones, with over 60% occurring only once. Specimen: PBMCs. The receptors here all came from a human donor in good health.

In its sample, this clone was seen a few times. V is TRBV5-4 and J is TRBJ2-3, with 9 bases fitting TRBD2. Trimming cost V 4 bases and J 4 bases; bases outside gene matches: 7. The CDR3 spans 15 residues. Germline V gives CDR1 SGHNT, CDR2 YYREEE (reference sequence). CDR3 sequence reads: CASSVVGGGADTQYF. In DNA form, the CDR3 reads TGTGCCAGCAGCGTCGTGGGCGGGGGGGCAGATACGCAGTATTTT.

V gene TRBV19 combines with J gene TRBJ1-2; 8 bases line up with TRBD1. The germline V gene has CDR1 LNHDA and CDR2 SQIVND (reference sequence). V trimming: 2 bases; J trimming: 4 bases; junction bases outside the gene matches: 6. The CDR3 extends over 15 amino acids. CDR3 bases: TGTGCCAGTAGTATATTCCACAGGGGGAGCTATGGCTACACCTTC. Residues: CASSIFHRGSYGYTF.

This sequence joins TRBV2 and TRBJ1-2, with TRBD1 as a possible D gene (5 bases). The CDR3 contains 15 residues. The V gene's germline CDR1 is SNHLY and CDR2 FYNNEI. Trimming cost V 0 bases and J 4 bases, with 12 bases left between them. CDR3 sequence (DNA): TGTGCCAGCAGTGAAGCGCTGGGGGGGACCTATGGCTACACCTTC. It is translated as CASSEALGGTYGYTF. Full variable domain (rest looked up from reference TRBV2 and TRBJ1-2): EPEVTQTPSHQVTQMGQEVILRCVPISNHLYFYWYRQILGQKVEFLVSFYNNEISEKSEIFDDQFSVERPDGSNFTLKIRSTKLEDSAMYFCASSEALGGTYGYTFGSGTRLTVV.

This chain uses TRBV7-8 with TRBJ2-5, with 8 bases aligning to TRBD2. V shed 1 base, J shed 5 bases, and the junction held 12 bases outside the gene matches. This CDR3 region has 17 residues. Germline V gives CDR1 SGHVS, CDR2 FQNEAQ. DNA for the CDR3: TGTGCCAGCAGCTTAGTTCGAGGAGCGGGAGTTCGGGAGACCCAGTACTTC. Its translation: CASSLVRGAGVRETQYF.

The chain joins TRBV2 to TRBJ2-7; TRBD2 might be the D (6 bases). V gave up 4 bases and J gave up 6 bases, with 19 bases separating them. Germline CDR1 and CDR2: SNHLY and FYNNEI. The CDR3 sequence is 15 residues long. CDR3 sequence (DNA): TGTGCCAGCAGTGTGTCGCGGGATGCGATCTCCGAGCAGTACTTC. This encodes CASSVSRDAISEQYF.

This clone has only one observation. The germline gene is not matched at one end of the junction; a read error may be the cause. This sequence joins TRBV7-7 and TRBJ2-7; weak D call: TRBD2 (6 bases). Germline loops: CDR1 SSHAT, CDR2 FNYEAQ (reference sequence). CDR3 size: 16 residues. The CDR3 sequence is CASSLAEGSGVYEQYF. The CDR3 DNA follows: TGTGCTAGCAGCTTAGCGGAGGGGAGTGGGGTCTACGAGCAGTACTTC.

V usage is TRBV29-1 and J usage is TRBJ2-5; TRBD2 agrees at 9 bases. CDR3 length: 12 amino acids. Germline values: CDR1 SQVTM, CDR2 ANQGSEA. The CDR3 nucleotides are TGCAGAAGACTAGCGGACCAAGAGACCCAGTACTTC. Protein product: CRRLADQETQYF. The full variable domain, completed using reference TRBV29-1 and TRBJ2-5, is SAVISQKPSRDICQRGTSLTIQCQVDSQVTMMFWYRQQPGQSLTLIATANQGSEATYESGFVIDKFPISRPNLTFSTLTVSNMSPEDSSIYLCRRLADQETQYFGPGTRLLVL.

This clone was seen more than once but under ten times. The CDR3 sequence is CASSQRRDRGIMNEQFF. The CDR3 nucleotides are TGTGCCAGCAGCCAAAGGCGGGACAGGGGGATTATGAATGAGCAGTTCTTC. The chain joins TRBV7-6 to TRBJ2-1; TRBD1 agrees at 11 bases. The CDR3 contains 17 residues. Trimming at V came to 5 bases and at J to 7 bases, leaving 13 bases not matched to a gene. CDR1 is SGHVS and CDR2 is FNYEAQ in the germline V gene.

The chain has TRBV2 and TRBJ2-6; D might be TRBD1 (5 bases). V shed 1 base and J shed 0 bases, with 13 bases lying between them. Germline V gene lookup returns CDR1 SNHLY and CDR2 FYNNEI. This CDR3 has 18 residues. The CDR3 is CASSEGRVGFSGANVLTF. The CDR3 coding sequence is TGTGCCAGCAGTGAAGGCAGGGTTGGATTCTCTGGGGCCAACGTCCTGACTTTC.

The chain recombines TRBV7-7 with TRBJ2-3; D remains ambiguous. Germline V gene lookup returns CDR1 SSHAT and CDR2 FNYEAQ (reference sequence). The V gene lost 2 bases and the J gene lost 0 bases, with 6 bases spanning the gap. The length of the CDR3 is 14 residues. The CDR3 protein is CASSLSTSTDTQYF. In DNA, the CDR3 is TGTGCCAGCAGCTTATCAACTAGCACAGATACGCAGTATTTT.

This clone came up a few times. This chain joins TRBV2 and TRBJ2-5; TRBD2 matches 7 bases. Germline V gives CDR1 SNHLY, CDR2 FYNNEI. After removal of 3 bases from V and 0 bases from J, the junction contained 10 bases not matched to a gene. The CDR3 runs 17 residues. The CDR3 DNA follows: TGTGCCAGCAGTGACGGGGGGTCTGGAGGTTACCAAGAGACCCAGTACTTC. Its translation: CASSDGGSGGYQETQYF. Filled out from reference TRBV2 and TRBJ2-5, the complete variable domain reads EPEVTQTPSHQVTQMGQEVILRCVPISNHLYFYWYRQILGQKVEFLVSFYNNEISEKSEIFDDQFSVERPDGSNFTLKIRSTKLEDSAMYFCASSDGGSGGYQETQYFGPGTRLLVL.

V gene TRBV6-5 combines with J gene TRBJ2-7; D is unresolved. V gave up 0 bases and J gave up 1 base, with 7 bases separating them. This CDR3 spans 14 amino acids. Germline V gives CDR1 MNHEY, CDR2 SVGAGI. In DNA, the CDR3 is TGTGCCAGCAGTTACTCGGGCCGATCCTACGAGCAGTACTTC. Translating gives CASSYSGRSYEQYF.

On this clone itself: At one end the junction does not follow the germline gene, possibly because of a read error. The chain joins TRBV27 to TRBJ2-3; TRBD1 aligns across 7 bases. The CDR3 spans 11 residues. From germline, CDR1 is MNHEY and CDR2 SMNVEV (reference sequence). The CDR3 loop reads CASGAFLGQVF. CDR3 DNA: TGTGCCAGCGGGGCATTCCTCGGACAGGTCTTT.

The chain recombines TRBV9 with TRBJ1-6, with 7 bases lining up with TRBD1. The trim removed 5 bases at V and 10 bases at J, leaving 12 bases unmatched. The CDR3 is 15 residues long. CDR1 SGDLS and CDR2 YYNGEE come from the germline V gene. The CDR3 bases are TGTGCCAGCAGAAGAGGGGACAGTCCCGGCTCACCCCTCCACTTT. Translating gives CASRRGDSPGSPLHF.

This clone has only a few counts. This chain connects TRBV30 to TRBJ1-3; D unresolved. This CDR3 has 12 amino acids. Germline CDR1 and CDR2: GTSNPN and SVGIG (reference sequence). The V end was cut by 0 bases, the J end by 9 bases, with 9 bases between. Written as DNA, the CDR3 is TGTGCCTGGAGTGTCCAGGATGCCACCATATATTTT. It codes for CAWSVQDATIYF.

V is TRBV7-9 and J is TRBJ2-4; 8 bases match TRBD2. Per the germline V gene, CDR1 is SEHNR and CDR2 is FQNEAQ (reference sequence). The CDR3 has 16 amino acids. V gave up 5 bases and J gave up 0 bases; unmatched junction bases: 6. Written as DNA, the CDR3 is TGTGCCAGCAGCCCAGTCGGGGGGGGAGCCAAAAACATTCAGTACTTC. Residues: CASSPVGGGAKNIQYF. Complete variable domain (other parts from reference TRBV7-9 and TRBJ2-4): DTGVSQNPRHKITKRGQNVTFRCDPISEHNRLYWYRQTLGQGPEFLTYFQNEAQLEKSRLLSDRFSAERPKGSFSTLEIQRTEQGDSAMYLCASSPVGGGAKNIQYFGAGTRLSVL.

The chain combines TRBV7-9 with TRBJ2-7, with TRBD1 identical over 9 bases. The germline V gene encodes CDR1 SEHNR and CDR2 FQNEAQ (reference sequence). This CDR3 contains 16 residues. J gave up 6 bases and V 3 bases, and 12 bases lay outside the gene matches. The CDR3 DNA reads TGTGCCAGCAGCTTTAAAACCGGGACAGGGTCGGCCGAGCAGTACTTC. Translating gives CASSFKTGTGSAEQYF.

The CDR3 region has the DNA TGTGCCAGCAGCCCCCGGGGTAGCAATCAGCCCCAGCATTTT. It is translated as CASSPRGSNQPQHF. The rearrangement joins TRBV5-8 to TRBJ1-5; D not resolved. This CDR3 contains 14 residues. Germline V gene sequence: CDR1 SGHTS, CDR2 YDEGEE. The V gene lost 4 bases and the J gene lost 0 bases, with 8 bases spanning the gap. The full variable domain, in which reference TRBV5-8 and TRBJ1-5 provide the parts outside the CDR3, is EAGVTQSPTHLIKTRGQQATLRCSPISGHTSVYWYQQALGLGLQFLLWYDEGEERNRGNFPPRFSGRQFPNYSSELNVNALELEDSALYLCASSPRGSNQPQHFGDGTRLSIL.